The TCR beta chain described here comes from a study of T cell responses to AZD1222 COVID-19 vaccine. Assay: immunoSEQ multiplex PCR; the TCRdb copy retains only in-frame clones and omits some. Of 95,000 to 100,000 clones in the sample, more than 70% were seen once. In germline, CDR1 is SGHNT, CDR2 YYREEE (reference sequence). Between the trimmed V and J ends, which lost 0 bases and 2 bases, there was a span of 11 bases. This CDR3 is 15 amino acids long. The TCR was taken from an adult who received the AZD1222 COVID-19 vaccine. Material: peripheral blood, obtained 28 days after the second AZD1222 dose. The chain joins TRBV5-4 to TRBJ1-1; possible D gene TRBD1, 6 bases. CDR3 in DNA: TGTGCCAGCAGCTTGGCCGGGGGCCGAAACACTGAAGCTTTCTTT. Its protein is CASSLAGGRNTEAFF.